The clone carrying this TCR beta chain occurred a few times. The antigen remains unidentified. This sample is part of a study of T cell repertoires in cytomegalovirus infection. Study-level findings and limits: Ex vivo, HLA-C-restricted CMV-specific TCR beta clonotypes prevailed over the rest of the response.

The CDR3 covers 11 residues. The ends were cut back, 5 bases at V and 12 bases at J, with 13 bases in the middle. Germline values: CDR1 SEHNR, CDR2 FQNEAQ (reference sequence). TCRdb re-derived calls from the reads in MiXCR, one entry per CDR3 protein. The table lists hundreds of thousands of distinct CDR3 sequences, about 33% of them singletons. V is TRBV7-9 and J is TRBJ2-5; D is ambiguous. The source was cultured CD8+ T cells from PBMCs, collected from culture after CMV antigen stimulation. This receptor was taken from a human donor in good health (CMV status not recorded). Some clones in this sample may be carry-over from other donors' samples. DNA of the CDR3: TGTGCCAGCAGCGAAATACAGCTTGAGTACTTC. Translation gives CASSEIQLEYF.